These T cell receptor beta chains were read from a single sample in a study of metastatic and nonmetastatic thyroid tumors. TCRdb reanalyzed the PCR reads with MiXCR. The sample shows under 30,000 clones, about 15% of them seen only once. Sequencing used blood. These receptors were taken from a male donor with papillary thyroid cancer or a benign thyroid nodule (not recorded which). Some clones in this sample may be carry-over from other donors' samples. Each CDR3 is given with its conserved first and last residue. Fields, in order: D gene, J gene, clone size, V gene, CDR3 DNA, CDR3 protein. D genes are given only for firm matches. Some rows mark clone size as missing; the rest say once, few, many or name a class of expanded clone.

>-|TRBJ1-1|many|TRBV2
TGTGCCAGCAGGGACCCGGGACGGGGGGGGACTGAAGCTTTCTTT
CASRDPGRGGTEAFF
>-|TRBJ2-3|many|TRBV2
TGTGCCAGCAGTGCGACGGGAAGTACAGATACGCAGTATTTT
CASSATGSTDTQYF
>TRBD2|TRBJ2-7|many|TRBV5-1
TGCGCCAGCCGGGGGGTGACTACTTACTACGAGCAGTACTTC
CASRGVTTYYEQYF
>-|TRBJ2-3|many|TRBV20-1
TGCAGTGCTAGAGCAGGGAACACAGATACGCAGTATTTT
CSARAGNTDTQYF
>TRBD1|TRBJ1-4|-|TRBV20-1
TGCAGTGCTGCGACAGGGGGCGTAGAAAAACTGTTTTTT
CSAATGGVEKLFF
>TRBD2|TRBJ2-2|many|TRBV11-1
TGTGCCAGCAGCCAAGTGGGACTAGCGGAAAACACCGGGGAGCTGTTTTTT
CASSQVGLAENTGELFF
>-|TRBJ1-1|many|TRBV28
TGTGCCAGCAGTTTTGGGGGCGCGGTCACTGAAGCTTTCTTT
CASSFGGAVTEAFF
>-|TRBJ1-1|many|TRBV30
TGTGCCTGGAGTACGGTGGCGGCCAGTGAAGCTTTCTTT
CAWSTVAASEAFF
>TRBD1|TRBJ2-1|many|TRBV20-1
TGCAGTGCTAGGGGACAGGGTGAGCAGTTCTTC
CSARGQGEQFF
>TRBD2|TRBJ2-1|many|TRBV10-3
TGTGCCATCCGGACTAGCGAGTACAATGAGCAGTTCTTC
CAIRTSEYNEQFF
>TRBD2|TRBJ2-3|many|TRBV6-5
TGTGCCAGCAGGATCGGACATGCGGGAGGGCTCGGAGATACGCAGTATTTT
CASRIGHAGGLGDTQYF
>-|TRBJ1-1|many|TRBV29-1
TGCAGCGTTCCGGGGAGGCAGGACACTGAAGCTTTCTTT
CSVPGRQDTEAFF
>TRBD2|TRBJ2-5|-|TRBV7-2
TGTGCCAGCAGCTTAGCGCGCCTAGCGGGAGTTGAGACCCAGTACTTC
CASSLARLAGVETQYF
>TRBD1|TRBJ2-2|-|TRBV11-2
TGTGCCAGCAGTTCTGACAGGGTAGGGAACACCGGGGAGCTGTTTTTT
CASSSDRVGNTGELFF
>-|TRBJ1-4|many|TRBV6-1
TGTGCCAGCAGCCGGGACAATAATGAAAAACTGTTTTTT
CASSRDNNEKLFF
>TRBD1|TRBJ2-5|many|TRBV5-6
TGTGCCAGCAGCGCTCGGTGGGGACAGGGGGGGGTGGAGACCCAGTACTTC
CASSARWGQGGVETQYF
>-|TRBJ2-3|-|TRBV28
TGTGCCAGCACGGAGCGGCCAAGGGATACGCAGTATTTT
CASTERPRDTQYF
>-|TRBJ1-4|many|TRBV27
TGTGCCAGCAGTTTATATTATGGGGAAGGGGAAAAACTGTTTTTT
CASSLYYGEGEKLFF
>-|TRBJ2-1|-|TRBV18
TGTGCCAGGCCTCGGGGCGCCGGTTGCAATGAGCAGTTCTTC
CARPRGAGCNEQFF
>TRBD1|TRBJ1-2|-|TRBV13
TGTGCCAGCAGCTTCCGACAGGGAACGAATGGCTACACCTTC
CASSFRQGTNGYTF
>-|TRBJ1-3|many|TRBV4-1
TGCGCCAGCAGCCAAGTACAGAGTTTCTCTGGAAACACCATATATTTT
CASSQVQSFSGNTIYF
>-|TRBJ2-7|-|TRBV4-1
TGCGCCAGCAGCCTCAGGGAGATGGACTCCTACGAGCAGTACTTC
CASSLREMDSYEQYF
>-|TRBJ2-1|many|TRBV4-1
TGCGCCAGCAGCCTAGGAGTTGTCAATGAGCAGTTCTTC
CASSLGVVNEQFF
>-|TRBJ1-6|many|TRBV13
TGTGCCAGCAGCTCACGGGATTCACCCCTCCACTTT
CASSSRDSPLHF
>TRBD2|TRBJ2-3|-|TRBV11-1
TGTGCCAGCAGCTCACGTAGCGGGCCGCCCACAGATACGCAGTATTTT
CASSSRSGPPTDTQYF
>-|TRBJ2-3|many|TRBV14
TGTGCCAGCAGCCAATTTGTCAGGGCGCGCACAGATACGCAGTATTTT
CASSQFVRARTDTQYF
>-|TRBJ1-2|many|TRBV5-4
TGTGCCAGCAGCTTGGCCGGGACGGCTTGGGGCTACACCTTC
CASSLAGTAWGYTF
>TRBD1|TRBJ1-1|medium-sized|TRBV6-1
TGTGCCAGCAGTGGGGGACAGGGTGGGACTGAAGCTTTCTTT
CASSGGQGGTEAFF
>-|TRBJ1-6|-|TRBV28
TGTGCCAGCAGTGGGTGGACAAATTCACCCCTCCACTTT
CASSGWTNSPLHF
>-|TRBJ2-5|many|TRBV7-9
TGTGCCAGCAGCTTACAGGGAGAGACCCAGTACTTC
CASSLQGETQYF
>-|TRBJ1-4|many|TRBV20-1
TGCAGTGCTAGAGGAACGGCTACTAATGAAAAACTGTTTTTT
CSARGTATNEKLFF
>TRBD1|TRBJ1-1|medium-sized|TRBV4-1
TGCGCCAGCAGGAGTCACCGCGGACAGGGGGCGACTGAAGCTTTCTTT
CASRSHRGQGATEAFF
>TRBD2|TRBJ2-5|many|TRBV27
TGTGCCAGCACGAGACTAGCGGGAGGGGGAGAGACCCAGTACTTC
CASTRLAGGGETQYF
>TRBD1|TRBJ1-2|-|TRBV28
TGTGCCAGCAGTGACCCCGGACAGGGGGCTGGGGGCTACACCTTC
CASSDPGQGAGGYTF
>-|TRBJ1-2|many|TRBV24-1
TGTGCCACCAGAGTAAATGGCTACACCTTC
CATRVNGYTF
>TRBD1|TRBJ2-7|many|TRBV5-1
TGCGCCAGCAGCACTTCCGGGACAGGGGGCGAAGAGCAGTACTTC
CASSTSGTGGEEQYF
>TRBD2|TRBJ2-7|few|TRBV12-3/TRBV12-4
TGTGCCAGCAGTCAGGGGACTAGCCGATCCTACGAGCAGTACTTC
CASSQGTSRSYEQYF
>TRBD1|TRBJ2-1|-|TRBV28
TGTGCCAGCAGTTTACCAAGCGAGACAGGGGGCTCCTACAATGAGCAGTTCTTC
CASSLPSETGGSYNEQFF
>-|TRBJ1-2|-|TRBV20-1
TGCAGTGCTAGATTAGTCACAGTATATGGCTACACCTTC
CSARLVTVYGYTF
>TRBD1|TRBJ2-2|many|TRBV27
TGTGCCAGCAGTCACCCTACAGGGGGCACCGGGGAGCTGTTTTTT
CASSHPTGGTGELFF
>-|TRBJ1-2|many|TRBV28
TGTGCCAGCAGCCGGACAGAGCACTATGGCTACACCTTC
CASSRTEHYGYTF
>TRBD2|TRBJ2-7|medium-sized|TRBV6-1
TGTGCCAGCAGTACGTGGACTAGCGGGTCCTACGAGCAGTACTTC
CASSTWTSGSYEQYF
>-|TRBJ2-7|medium-sized|TRBV6-1
TGTGCCAGCAGTTCACAGGGTAGGGACTACGAGCAGTACTTC
CASSSQGRDYEQYF
>-|TRBJ1-4|few|TRBV6-1
TGTGCCAGCAGTGAAGGGGGGGGCGGTAAACTGTTTTTT
CASSEGGGGKLFF
>TRBD1|TRBJ2-7|many|TRBV7-8
TGTGCCAGCAGCTCCCGGGACAGAACCTACGAGCAGTACTTC
CASSSRDRTYEQYF
>TRBD1|TRBJ2-2|many|TRBV10-3
TGTGCCATCAGTACAGGGGGGAACACCGGGGAGCTGTTTTTT
CAISTGGNTGELFF
>-|TRBJ1-6|medium-sized|TRBV6-2/TRBV6-3
TGTGCCAGCAGCCCCCAGTCGGGGTCACCCCTCCACTTT
CASSPQSGSPLHF
>-|TRBJ1-1|many|TRBV19
TGTGCCAGTAGTATAGAAAGGGGCACTGAAGCTTTCTTT
CASSIERGTEAFF
>-|TRBJ1-4|medium-sized|TRBV6-1
TGTGCCAGCGCTGTGGGGGAAAAACTGTTTTTT
CASAVGEKLFF
>-|TRBJ1-6|many|TRBV12-3/TRBV12-4
TGTGCCAGCAGGCCGACTGCTAGCAAGGCCTCCTATAATTCACCCCTCCACTTT
CASRPTASKASYNSPLHF
>-|TRBJ1-4|medium-sized|TRBV12-3/TRBV12-4
TGTGCCAGCAGATCCAACAGGGTAGCTAATGAAAAACTGTTTTTT
CASRSNRVANEKLFF
>-|TRBJ2-1|many|TRBV9
TGTGCCAGCAGCCCTTGGGACGTTGGTGAGCAGTTCTTC
CASSPWDVGEQFF
>-|TRBJ2-3|-|TRBV7-3
TGTGCCAACAGCTCCCTGGGCAGCACATATACGCAGTATTTT
CANSSLGSTYTQYF
>-|TRBJ2-7|many|TRBV24-1
TGTGCCACCAGTGATTCAGGGCAGGGACCCTACGAGCAGTACTTC
CATSDSGQGPYEQYF
>TRBD2|TRBJ2-7|once|TRBV7-6
TGTGCCAGCAGCCCCGGGAGGGGGGTATACGAGCAGTACTTC
CASSPGRGVYEQYF